The rows below give T cell receptor beta chains drawn from one sample of a study of neurological immune-mediated disorders. TCRdb reprocessed the 5' RACE reads with MiXCR, giving one entry per CDR3 protein. The sample lists 67,000 or so distinct CDR3 sequences, about an eighth occurring once. Sample: PBMCs. The source is a female donor with HTLV-1-associated myelopathy (HAM/TSP). The CDR3 runs from the conserved cysteine through the conserved F or W. Fields, in order: CDR3 protein, CDR3 DNA, CDR3 length, V gene, D gene, J gene, clone size. A D gene is named only where the DNA matches it firmly. Clone size is given for some rows only: seen once, a few or many times, or a class if the clone is expanded.

CSATFGPSEQFF	TGCAGTGCTACCTTCGGCCCCAGTGAGCAGTTCTTC	12	TRBV20-1	.	TRBJ2-1	many
CASGLLAGITDTQYF	TGTGCCAGCGGGTTACTAGCGGGTATCACAGATACGCAGTATTTT	15	TRBV28	TRBD2	TRBJ2-3	many
CSARSPGRTEAFF	TGCAGTGCTAGATCGCCGGGGAGGACTGAAGCTTTCTTT	13	TRBV20-1	.	TRBJ1-1	many
CASSQGGLAYEQYF	TGTGCCAGCAGCCAAGGGGGCCTAGCCTACGAGCAGTACTTC	14	TRBV7-9	TRBD1	TRBJ2-7	many
CASSQRGLADSYNEQFF	TGCGCCAGCAGCCAGAGGGGACTAGCTGACTCCTACAATGAGCAGTTCTTC	17	TRBV4-1	TRBD2	TRBJ2-1	many
CASSLDPGAKGSPLHF	TGCGCCAGCAGCTTGGATCCAGGGGCGAAGGGTTCACCCCTCCACTTT	16	TRBV5-1	.	TRBJ1-6	many
CASSTGQGRGEQFF	TGTGCCAGCAGTACCGGACAGGGTCGGGGTGAGCAGTTCTTC	14	TRBV6-6	TRBD1	TRBJ2-1	few
CASSPEWTGPYEQYF	TGTGCCAGCAGCCCTGAGTGGACTGGGCCTTACGAGCAGTACTTC	15	TRBV4-2	.	TRBJ2-7	.
CASSLGLSLPRGTLHF	TGTGCCAGCAGCTTAGGGTTGTCCCTCCCAAGGGGCACCCTCCACTTT	16	TRBV11-2	.	TRBJ1-6	few
CSARGLWDIVSEAFF	TGCAGTGCTAGAGGCCTGTGGGACATTGTCTCTGAAGCTTTCTTT	15	TRBV20-1	.	TRBJ1-1	many
CASSFGGHNIQETQYF	TGTGCCAGCAGTTTCGGGGGACATAATATCCAAGAGACCCAGTACTTC	16	TRBV28	.	TRBJ2-5	many
CASSLEPSGFDTQYF	TGTGCCAGCAGCTTAGAGCCTAGCGGATTTGATACGCAGTATTTT	15	TRBV11-2	TRBD2	TRBJ2-3	many
CASSEPQGALYEQYF	TGTGCCAGCAGTGAACCCCAGGGGGCTCTGTACGAGCAGTACTTC	15	TRBV25-1	TRBD1	TRBJ2-7	few
CASSLVLAGNNEQFF	TGTGCCAGCAGTTTAGTTCTAGCGGGGAACAATGAGCAGTTCTTC	15	TRBV27	TRBD2	TRBJ2-1	.
CASSLFRDRTDTQYF	TGTGCCAGCAGTTTATTTCGGGATCGCACAGATACGCAGTATTTT	15	TRBV28	.	TRBJ2-3	many
CASSLELRGNTIYF	TGCGCCAGCAGCTTGGAACTTCGTGGAAACACCATATATTTT	14	TRBV5-1	.	TRBJ1-3	many
CASSPPGQNNSPLHF	TGTGCCAGCTCCCCCCCGGGACAAAATAATTCACCCCTCCACTTT	15	TRBV18	.	TRBJ1-6	many
CASRDSLTDTQYF	TGTGCCAGCCGGGACAGCCTCACAGATACGCAGTATTTT	13	TRBV12-3/TRBV12-4	TRBD1	TRBJ2-3	few
CASSPRGGMGRQPQHF	TGTGCCAGCAGTCCGAGGGGCGGGATGGGACGTCAGCCCCAGCATTTT	16	TRBV12-3/TRBV12-4	.	TRBJ1-5	few
CASSTLTETGELFF	TGTGCCAGTAGTACCCTGACGGAGACCGGGGAGCTGTTTTTT	14	TRBV19	.	TRBJ2-2	.
CASSFDMRDRGRVNEQFF	TGTGCCAGCAGTTTCGACATGCGGGACAGGGGGCGGGTAAATGAGCAGTTCTTC	18	TRBV28	TRBD1	TRBJ2-1	.
CATSRGGGMNYEQYF	TGTGCTACCAGCAGAGGAGGGGGGATGAACTACGAGCAGTACTTC	15	TRBV15	.	TRBJ2-7	many
CSASYTSGGFTGELFF	TGCAGTGCTAGTTATACTAGCGGGGGTTTCACCGGGGAGCTGTTTTTT	16	TRBV20-1	TRBD2	TRBJ2-2	many
CASGLTNDNQPQHF	TGTGCTAGTGGTTTGACAAACGACAATCAGCCCCAGCATTTT	14	TRBV12-5	.	TRBJ1-5	many
CSAVTGGNEQFF	TGCAGTGCGGTGACAGGGGGAAATGAGCAGTTCTTC	12	TRBV20-1	TRBD1	TRBJ2-1	many
CASSSQGTSSYGYTF	TGCGCCAGCAGCTCCCAGGGGACCTCCAGCTATGGCTACACCTTC	15	TRBV5-1	.	TRBJ1-2	many
CASSGGTLSYEQYF	TGTGCCAGCAGCGGGGGGACGCTCTCCTACGAGCAGTACTTC	14	TRBV7-2	.	TRBJ2-7	.
CASSPGPGGENIQYF	TGCGCCAGCAGCCCGGGACCGGGGGGTGAAAACATTCAGTACTTC	15	TRBV5-1	TRBD2	TRBJ2-4	many
CASSQRPSNTEAFF	TGTGCCAGCAGCCAAAGACCGTCGAACACTGAAGCTTTCTTT	14	TRBV3-1	.	TRBJ1-1	many
CSAFPGQGGIDTQYF	TGCAGTGCTTTCCCAGGACAGGGAGGGATCGATACGCAGTATTTT	15	TRBV20-1	.	TRBJ2-3	many
CAIRQGARDNEQFF	TGTGCCATTCGACAGGGGGCGCGGGACAATGAGCAGTTCTTC	14	TRBV10-3	TRBD1	TRBJ2-1	few
CATSRGTGGFTEAFF	TGTGCCACCAGCCGCGGGACAGGGGGCTTCACTGAAGCTTTCTTT	15	TRBV15	TRBD1	TRBJ1-1	many
CASSPSDRGIYEQYF	TGTGCCAGCAGTCCAAGTGACAGGGGGATTTACGAGCAGTACTTC	15	TRBV12-3/TRBV12-4	TRBD1	TRBJ2-7	.